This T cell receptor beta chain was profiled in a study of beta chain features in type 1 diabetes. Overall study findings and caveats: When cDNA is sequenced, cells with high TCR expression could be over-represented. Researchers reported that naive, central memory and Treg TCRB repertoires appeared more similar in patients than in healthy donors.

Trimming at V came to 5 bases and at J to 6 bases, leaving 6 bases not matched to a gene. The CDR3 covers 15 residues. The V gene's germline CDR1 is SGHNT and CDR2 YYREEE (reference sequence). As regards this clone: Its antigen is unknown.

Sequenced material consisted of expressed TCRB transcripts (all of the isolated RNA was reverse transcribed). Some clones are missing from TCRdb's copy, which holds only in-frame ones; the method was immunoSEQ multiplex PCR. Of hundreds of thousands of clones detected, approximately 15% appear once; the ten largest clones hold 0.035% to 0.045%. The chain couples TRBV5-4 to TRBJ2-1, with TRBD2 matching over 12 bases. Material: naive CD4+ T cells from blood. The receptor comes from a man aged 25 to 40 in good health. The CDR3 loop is CASRPTSGGLNEQFF. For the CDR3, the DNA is TGTGCCAGCAGGCCGACTAGCGGGGGCCTCAATGAGCAGTTCTTC.